This T cell receptor (beta chain) appears in the sequencing data of a study of control samples from healthy donors and cancer patients. In germline, CDR1 is LNHDA, CDR2 SQIVND (reference sequence). There are 12 residues in the CDR3. Trimming cost V 8 bases and J 8 bases, with 10 bases left between them. TCRdb's copy holds only in-frame clones and misses some; the assay was immunoSEQ multiplex PCR. The repertoire includes 100,000 to 150,000 clones, roughly 92% of them detected once, and around 5.8% sits in the top ten. The clonotype originates from a man between 18 and 35 years old in good health. This sequence joins TRBV19 and TRBJ1-6; D perhaps matches TRBD1 (6 bases). Sequenced: blood. The CDR3 here is CASSDSDSPLHF. DNA of the CDR3: TGTGCCAGTTCGGACAGTGATTCACCCCTCCACTTT.